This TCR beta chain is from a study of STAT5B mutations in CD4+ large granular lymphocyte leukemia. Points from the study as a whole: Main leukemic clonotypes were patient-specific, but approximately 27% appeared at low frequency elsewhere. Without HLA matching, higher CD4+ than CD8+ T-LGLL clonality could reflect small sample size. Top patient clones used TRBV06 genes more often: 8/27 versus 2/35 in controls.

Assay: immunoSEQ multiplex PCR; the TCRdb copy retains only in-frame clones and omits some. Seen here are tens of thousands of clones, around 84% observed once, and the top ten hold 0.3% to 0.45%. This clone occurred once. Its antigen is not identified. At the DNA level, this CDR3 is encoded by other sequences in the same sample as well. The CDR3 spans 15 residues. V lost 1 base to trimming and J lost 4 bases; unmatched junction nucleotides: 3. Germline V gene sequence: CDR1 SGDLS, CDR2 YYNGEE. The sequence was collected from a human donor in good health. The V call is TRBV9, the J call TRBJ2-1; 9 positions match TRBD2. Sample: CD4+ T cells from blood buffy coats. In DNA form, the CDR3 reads TGTGCCAGCAGCGTAAGTAGCGGGAGTTACAATGAGCAGTTCTTC. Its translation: CASSVSSGSYNEQFF.